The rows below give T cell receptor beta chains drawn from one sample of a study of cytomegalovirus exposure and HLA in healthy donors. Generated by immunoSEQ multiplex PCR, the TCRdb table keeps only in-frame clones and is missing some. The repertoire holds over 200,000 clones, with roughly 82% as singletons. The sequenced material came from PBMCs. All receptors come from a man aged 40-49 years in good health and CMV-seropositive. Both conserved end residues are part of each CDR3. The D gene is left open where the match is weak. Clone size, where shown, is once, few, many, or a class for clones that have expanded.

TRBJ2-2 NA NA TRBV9 CASSVGTVGPGELFF TGTGCCAGCAGCGTAGGGACAGTGGGGCCCGGGGAGCTGTTTTTT
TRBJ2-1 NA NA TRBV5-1 CASSLSVSSYNEQFF TGCGCCAGCAGCCTTAGCGTCAGCTCCTACAATGAGCAGTTCTTC
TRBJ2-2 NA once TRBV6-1 CASSETGLGFGAGELFF TGTGCCAGCAGCGAAACGGGACTCGGGTTCGGGGCCGGGGAGCTGTTTTTT
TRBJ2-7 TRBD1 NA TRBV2 CASEPGQGASYEQYF TGTGCCAGTGAACCCGGACAGGGGGCCTCCTACGAGCAGTACTTC
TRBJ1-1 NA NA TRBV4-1 CASSPFTRGNTEAFF TGCGCCAGCTCCCCATTTACCCGGGGGAACACTGAAGCTTTCTTT
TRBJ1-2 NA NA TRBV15 CATSRVNYGYTF TGTGCCACCAGCAGAGTAAACTATGGCTACACCTTC
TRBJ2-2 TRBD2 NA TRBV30 CAWSVRLARTGELFF TGTGCCTGGAGTGTGAGACTAGCGAGAACCGGGGAGCTGTTTTTT
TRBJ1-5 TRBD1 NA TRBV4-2 CASSQDGTGGIQPQHF TGTGCCAGCAGCCAAGATGGGACAGGGGGCATCCAGCCCCAGCATTTT
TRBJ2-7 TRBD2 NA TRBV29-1 CSATRGVAGDEQYF TGCAGCGCCACCCGGGGGGTAGCGGGAGACGAGCAGTACTTC
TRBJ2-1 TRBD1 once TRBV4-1 CASSRNPGQGVNEQFF TGCGCCAGCAGCCGCAATCCGGGACAGGGAGTAAATGAGCAGTTCTTC
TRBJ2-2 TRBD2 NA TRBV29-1 CSVRVAGGTGELFF TGCAGCGTTAGGGTAGCGGGAGGCACCGGGGAGCTGTTTTTT
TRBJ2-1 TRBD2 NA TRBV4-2 CASSQERGSYEQFF TGTGCCAGCAGCCAAGAGCGCGGGAGCTATGAGCAGTTCTTC
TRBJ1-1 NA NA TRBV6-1 CASSQAGSPYTEAFF TGTGCCAGCAGTCAAGCCGGGTCCCCATACACTGAAGCTTTCTTT
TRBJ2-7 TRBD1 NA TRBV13 CASSPTGSSYEQYF TGTGCCAGCAGCCCGACAGGGAGCTCCTACGAGCAGTACTTC
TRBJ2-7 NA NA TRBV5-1 CASSLAAGAFYEQYF TGCGCCAGCAGCTTGGCCGCAGGGGCATTTTACGAGCAGTACTTC
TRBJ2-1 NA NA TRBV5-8 CASSLQQGIYNEQFF TGTGCCAGCAGCTTGCAGCAGGGTATTTACAATGAGCAGTTCTTC
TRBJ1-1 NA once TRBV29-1 CSARREANTEAFF TGCAGCGCCCGCAGGGAGGCGAACACTGAAGCTTTCTTT
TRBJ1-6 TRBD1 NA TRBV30 CGWGTGDSPLHF TGTGGGTGGGGGACAGGGGATTCACCCCTCCACTTT
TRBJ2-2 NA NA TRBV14 CASSPTIGTGELFF TGTGCCAGCAGCCCGACAATAGGCACCGGGGAGCTGTTTTTT
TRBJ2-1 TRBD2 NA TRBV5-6 CASSRVGTSGMSYNEQFF TGTGCCAGCAGCCGAGTTGGGACTAGCGGGATGAGTTACAATGAGCAGTTCTTC
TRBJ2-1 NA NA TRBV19 CASSIDPNSYNEQFF TGTGCCAGTAGTATAGATCCCAACAGCTACAATGAGCAGTTCTTC
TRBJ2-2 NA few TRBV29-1 CSVVERTGELFF TGCAGCGTCGTAGAGCGGACCGGGGAGCTGTTTTTT
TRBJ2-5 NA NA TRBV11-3 CASSLEGVETQYF TGTGCCAGCAGCTTAGAAGGGGTCGAGACCCAGTACTTC
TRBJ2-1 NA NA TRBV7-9 CASSLVRARSYNEQFF TGTGCCAGCAGCTTAGTTAGAGCGAGGTCCTACAATGAGCAGTTCTTC
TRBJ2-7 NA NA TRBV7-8 CASSSQTGRRYEQYF TGTGCCAGCAGCTCCCAGACAGGGAGGAGGTACGAGCAGTACTTC
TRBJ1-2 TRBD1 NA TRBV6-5 CASSYMGQGFYGYTF TGTGCCAGCAGTTATATGGGACAGGGGTTCTATGGCTACACCTTC
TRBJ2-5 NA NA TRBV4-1 CASSQDRGTGGETQYF TGCGCCAGCAGCCAAGATCGGGGGACGGGCGGGGAGACCCAGTACTTC
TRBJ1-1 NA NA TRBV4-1 CASSQGGAGLNTEAFF TGCGCCAGCAGCCAAGGCGGGGCGGGACTGAACACTGAAGCTTTCTTT
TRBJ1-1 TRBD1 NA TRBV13 CASSGAGQGDTEAFF TGTGCCAGCAGCGGAGCAGGACAGGGAGACACTGAAGCTTTCTTT